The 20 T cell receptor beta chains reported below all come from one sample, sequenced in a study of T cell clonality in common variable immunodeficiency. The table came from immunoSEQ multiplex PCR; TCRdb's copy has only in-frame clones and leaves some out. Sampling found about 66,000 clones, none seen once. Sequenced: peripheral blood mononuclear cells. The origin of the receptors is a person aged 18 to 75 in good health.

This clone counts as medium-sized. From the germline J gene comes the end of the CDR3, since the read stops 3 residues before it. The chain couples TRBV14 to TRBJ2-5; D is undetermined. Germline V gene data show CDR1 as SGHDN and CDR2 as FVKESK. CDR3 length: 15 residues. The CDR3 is CASSQGAPGWRTQYF. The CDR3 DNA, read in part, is TGTGCCAGCAGCCAAGGCGCACCAGGCTGGAGAACC.

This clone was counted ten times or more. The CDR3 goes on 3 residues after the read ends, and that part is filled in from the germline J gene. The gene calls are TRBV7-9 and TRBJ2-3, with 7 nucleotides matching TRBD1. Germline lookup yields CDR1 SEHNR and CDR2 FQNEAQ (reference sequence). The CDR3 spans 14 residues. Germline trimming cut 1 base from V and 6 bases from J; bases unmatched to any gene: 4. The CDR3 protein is CASSLGQGVDTQYF. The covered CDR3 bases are TGTGCCAGCAGCTTAGGTCAGGGGGTTGATACG.

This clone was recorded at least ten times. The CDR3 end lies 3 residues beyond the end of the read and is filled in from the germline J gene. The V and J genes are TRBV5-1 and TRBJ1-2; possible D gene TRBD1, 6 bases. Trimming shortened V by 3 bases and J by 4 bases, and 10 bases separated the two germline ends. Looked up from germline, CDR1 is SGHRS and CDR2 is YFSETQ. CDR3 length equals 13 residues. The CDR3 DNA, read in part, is TGCGCCAGCAGCTCACAGGGTTCCTATGGC. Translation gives CASSSQGSYG. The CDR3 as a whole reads CASSSQGSYGYTF.

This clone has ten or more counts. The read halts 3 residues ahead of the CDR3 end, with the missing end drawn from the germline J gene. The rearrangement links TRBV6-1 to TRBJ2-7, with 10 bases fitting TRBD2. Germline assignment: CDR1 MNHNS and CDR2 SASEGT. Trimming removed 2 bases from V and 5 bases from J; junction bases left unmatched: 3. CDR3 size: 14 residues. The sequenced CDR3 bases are TGTGCCAGCAGTGAACTAGCGGGAGCTAACGAG. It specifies CASSELAGANE. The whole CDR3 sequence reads CASSELAGANEQYF.

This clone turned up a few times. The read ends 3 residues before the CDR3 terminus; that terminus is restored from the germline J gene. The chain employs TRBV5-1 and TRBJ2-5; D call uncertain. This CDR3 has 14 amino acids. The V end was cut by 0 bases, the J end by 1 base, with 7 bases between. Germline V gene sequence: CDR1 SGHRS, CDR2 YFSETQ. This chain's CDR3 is CASSLGRLQETQYF. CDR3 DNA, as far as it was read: TGCGCCAGCAGCTTGGGTCGTCTCCAAGAGACC.

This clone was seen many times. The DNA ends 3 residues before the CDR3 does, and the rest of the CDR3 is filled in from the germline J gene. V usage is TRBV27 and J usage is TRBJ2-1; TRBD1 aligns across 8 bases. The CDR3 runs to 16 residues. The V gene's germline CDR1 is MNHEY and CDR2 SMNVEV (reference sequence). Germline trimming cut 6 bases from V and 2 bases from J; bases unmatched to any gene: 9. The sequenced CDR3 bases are TGTGCCAGCAGACCTAGGGCAGGGGGCGCCTACAATGAG. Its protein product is CASRPRAGGAYNE. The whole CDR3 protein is CASRPRAGGAYNEQFF.

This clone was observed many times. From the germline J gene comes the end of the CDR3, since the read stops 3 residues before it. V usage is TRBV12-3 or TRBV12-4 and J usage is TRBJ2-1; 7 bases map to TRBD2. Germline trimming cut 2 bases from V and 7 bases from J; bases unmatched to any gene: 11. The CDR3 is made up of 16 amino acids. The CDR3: CASSLRGVQRGNEQFF. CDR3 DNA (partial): TGTGCCAGCAGTTTACGGGGGGTCCAACGGGGAAATGAG.

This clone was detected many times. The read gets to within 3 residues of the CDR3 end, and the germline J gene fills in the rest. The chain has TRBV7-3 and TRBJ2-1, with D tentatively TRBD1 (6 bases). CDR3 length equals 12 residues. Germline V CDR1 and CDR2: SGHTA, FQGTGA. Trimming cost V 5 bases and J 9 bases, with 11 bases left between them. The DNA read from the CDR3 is TGTGCCAGCAGCCCACAGGGCGGTGAG. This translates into CASSPQGGE. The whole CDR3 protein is CASSPQGGEQFF.

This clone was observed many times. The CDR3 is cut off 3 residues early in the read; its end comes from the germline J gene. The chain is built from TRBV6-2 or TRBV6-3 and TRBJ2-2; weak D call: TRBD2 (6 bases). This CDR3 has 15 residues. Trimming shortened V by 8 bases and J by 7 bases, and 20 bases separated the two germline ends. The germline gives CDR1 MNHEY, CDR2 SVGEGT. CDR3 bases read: TGTGCCAGCCGATTTCCGGAGGGGTGGCGCGGGGAG. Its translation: CASRFPEGWRGE. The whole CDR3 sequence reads CASRFPEGWRGELFF.

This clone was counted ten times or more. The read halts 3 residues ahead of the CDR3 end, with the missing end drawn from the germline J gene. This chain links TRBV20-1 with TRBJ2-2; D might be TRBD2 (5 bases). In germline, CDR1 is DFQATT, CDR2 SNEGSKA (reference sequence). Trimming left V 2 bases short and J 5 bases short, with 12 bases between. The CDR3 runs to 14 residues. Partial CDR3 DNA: TGCAGTGCTAGATACGGCACGGGGACCGGGGAG. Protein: CSARYGTGTGE. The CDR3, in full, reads CSARYGTGTGELFF.

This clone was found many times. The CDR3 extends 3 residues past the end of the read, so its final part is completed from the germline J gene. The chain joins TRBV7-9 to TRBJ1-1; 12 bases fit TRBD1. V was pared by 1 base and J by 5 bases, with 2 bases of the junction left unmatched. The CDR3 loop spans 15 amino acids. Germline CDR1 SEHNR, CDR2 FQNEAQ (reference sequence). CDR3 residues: CASSLGGQGATEAFF. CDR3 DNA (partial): TGTGCCAGCAGCTTAGGGGGACAGGGGGCGACTGAA.

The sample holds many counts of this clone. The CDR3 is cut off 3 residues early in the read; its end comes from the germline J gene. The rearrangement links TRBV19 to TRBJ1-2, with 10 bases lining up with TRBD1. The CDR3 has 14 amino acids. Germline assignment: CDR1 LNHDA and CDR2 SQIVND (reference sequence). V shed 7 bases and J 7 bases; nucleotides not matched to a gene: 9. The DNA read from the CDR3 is TGTGCCAGTAATCCCGGGACAGGGGTATTTGGC. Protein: CASNPGTGVFG. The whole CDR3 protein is CASNPGTGVFGYTF.

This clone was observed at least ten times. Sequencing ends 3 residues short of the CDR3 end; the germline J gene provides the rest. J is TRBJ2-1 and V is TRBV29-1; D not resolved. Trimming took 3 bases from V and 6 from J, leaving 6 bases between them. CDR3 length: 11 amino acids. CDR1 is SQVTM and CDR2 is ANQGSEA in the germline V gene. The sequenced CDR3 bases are TGCAGCGTTGATGTCTCCAATGAG. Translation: CSVDVSNE. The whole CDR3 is CSVDVSNEQFF.

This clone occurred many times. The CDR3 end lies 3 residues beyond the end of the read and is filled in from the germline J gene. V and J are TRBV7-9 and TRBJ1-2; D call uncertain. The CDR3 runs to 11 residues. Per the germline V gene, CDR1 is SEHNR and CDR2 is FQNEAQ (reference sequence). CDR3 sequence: CASSEGFYYTF. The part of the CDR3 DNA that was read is TGTGCCAGCAGCGAGGGTTTTTAC.

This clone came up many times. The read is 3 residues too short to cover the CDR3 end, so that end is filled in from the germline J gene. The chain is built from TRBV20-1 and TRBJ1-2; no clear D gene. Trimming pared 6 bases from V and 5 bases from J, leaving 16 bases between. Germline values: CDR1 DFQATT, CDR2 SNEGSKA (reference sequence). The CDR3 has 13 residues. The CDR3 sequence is CSAQSARGYGYTF. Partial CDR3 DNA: TGCAGTGCCCAGTCCGCCAGAGGTTATGGC.

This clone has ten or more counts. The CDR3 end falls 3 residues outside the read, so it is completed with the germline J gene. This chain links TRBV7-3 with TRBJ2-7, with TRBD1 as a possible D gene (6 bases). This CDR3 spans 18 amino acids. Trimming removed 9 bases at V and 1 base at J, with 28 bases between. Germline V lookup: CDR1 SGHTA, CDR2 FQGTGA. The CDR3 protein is CARDPVPTGPEQSYEQYF. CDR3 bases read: TGTGCCAGAGACCCCGTCCCGACAGGACCCGAGCAGTCCTACGAG.

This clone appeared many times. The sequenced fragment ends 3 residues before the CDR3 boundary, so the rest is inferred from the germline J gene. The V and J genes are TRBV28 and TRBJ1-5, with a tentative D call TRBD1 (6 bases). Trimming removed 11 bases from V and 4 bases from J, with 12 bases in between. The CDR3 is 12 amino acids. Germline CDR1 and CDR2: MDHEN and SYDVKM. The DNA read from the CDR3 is TGTGCCGCAACAGGGAATAATCAGCCC. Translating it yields CAATGNNQP. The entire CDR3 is CAATGNNQPQHF.

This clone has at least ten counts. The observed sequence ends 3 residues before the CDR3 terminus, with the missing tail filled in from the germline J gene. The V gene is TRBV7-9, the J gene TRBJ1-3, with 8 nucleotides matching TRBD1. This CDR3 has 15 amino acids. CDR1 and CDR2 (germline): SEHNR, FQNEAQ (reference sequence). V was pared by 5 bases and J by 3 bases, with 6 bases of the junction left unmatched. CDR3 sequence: CASSPQQGVGNTIYF. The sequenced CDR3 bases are TGTGCCAGCAGCCCGCAACAGGGGGTTGGAAACACC.

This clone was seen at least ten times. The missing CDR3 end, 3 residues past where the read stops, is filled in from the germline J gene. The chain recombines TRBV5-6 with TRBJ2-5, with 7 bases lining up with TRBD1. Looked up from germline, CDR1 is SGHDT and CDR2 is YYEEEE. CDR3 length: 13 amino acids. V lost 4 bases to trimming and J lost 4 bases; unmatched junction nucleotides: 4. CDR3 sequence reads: CASSPQGRETQYF. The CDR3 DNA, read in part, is TGTGCCAGCAGCCCACAGGGGAGAGAGACC.

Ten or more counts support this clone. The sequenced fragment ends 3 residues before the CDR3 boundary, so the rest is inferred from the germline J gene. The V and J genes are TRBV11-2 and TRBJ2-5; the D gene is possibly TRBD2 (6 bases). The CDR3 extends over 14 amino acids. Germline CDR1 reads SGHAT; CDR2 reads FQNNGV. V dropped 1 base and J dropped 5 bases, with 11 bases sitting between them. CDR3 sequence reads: CASSLVTRRETQYF. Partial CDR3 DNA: TGTGCCAGCAGCTTAGTGACTAGACGGGAGACC.